This T cell receptor beta chain is drawn from a study of monozygotic twins with inflammatory bowel disease. TCRdb processed the 5' RACE reads again and assigns one entry to each CDR3 protein, with no DNA. The sample data list some 200,000 distinct CDR3 sequences. This clonotype originated in a human donor with ulcerative colitis or Crohn's disease, or a healthy co-twin of an affected twin (not recorded which). The sequenced sample was blood.

CDR3 residues: CASSPTPGQGRHEQYF. The chain employs TRBV12-3 or TRBV12-4 and TRBJ2-7; TCRdb designates TRBD1, a call that cannot be tested without DNA. This CDR3 is 16 amino acids long.